The rows below give T cell receptor beta chains drawn from one sample of a study of T cells in Graves' hyperthyroidism and ophthalmopathy. MiXCR, applied by TCRdb to the multiplex PCR reads, yields one record per CDR3 protein. The sample includes approximately 510,000 distinct CDR3 sequences, 40% to 50% of them seen just once. Sequencing input: peripheral blood or thyroid tissue (not recorded which). These receptor sequences come from an adult woman with Graves' disease, either hyperthyroidism or ophthalmopathy (not recorded which). Each CDR3 is given with its conserved first and last residue. Each record gives: J gene, clone size, D gene, V gene, CDR3 DNA, CDR3 protein. D genes are given only for firm matches. Size is stated for part of the rows, as once, few or many counts, or as a class when the clone is expanded.

>TRBJ2-5|few|.|TRBV11-2
TGTGCCAGCAGCTTAGATGGAAATAGCCAAGAGACCCAGTACTTC
CASSLDGNSQETQYF
>TRBJ1-1|many|TRBD1|TRBV11-2
TGTGCCAGCAGCTCGACGACAGGGACCAACACTGAAGCTTTCTTT
CASSSTTGTNTEAFF
>TRBJ1-3|.|.|TRBV5-4
TGTGCCAGCAGCTTTTGGGGAGGCCGGTCGGGAAACACCATATATTTT
CASSFWGGRSGNTIYF
>TRBJ1-2|many|.|TRBV5-1
TGCGCCAGCAGCTTGGAATACGGGGGCTGGGGCTACACCTTC
CASSLEYGGWGYTF
>TRBJ2-5|.|.|TRBV5-4
TGTGCCAGCAGCTTGGCCATCGCAGCAGAGACCCAGTACTTC
CASSLAIAAETQYF
>TRBJ1-5|many|.|TRBV2
TGTGCCAGCAGTGGGTTTGAGGGGACACGGCATTTT
CASSGFEGTRHF
>TRBJ2-7|many|.|TRBV7-2
TGTGCCAGCAGCTCATTATCCGGGCCCAGTACTCTCTACTTC
CASSSLSGPSTLYF
>TRBJ1-5|.|TRBD1|TRBV7-9
TGTGCCAGCAGCCACCGGGACAGGTCCCTCGGGCCCCAGCATTTT
CASSHRDRSLGPQHF
>TRBJ1-1|.|TRBD1|TRBV7-9
TGTGCCAGCAGGGGGACAGGGTACACTGAAGCTTTCTTT
CASRGTGYTEAFF
>TRBJ2-5|.|TRBD2|TRBV2
TGTGCCAGCACTCGACTAGCGGGAGGTTGGGAGACCCAGTACTTC
CASTRLAGGWETQYF